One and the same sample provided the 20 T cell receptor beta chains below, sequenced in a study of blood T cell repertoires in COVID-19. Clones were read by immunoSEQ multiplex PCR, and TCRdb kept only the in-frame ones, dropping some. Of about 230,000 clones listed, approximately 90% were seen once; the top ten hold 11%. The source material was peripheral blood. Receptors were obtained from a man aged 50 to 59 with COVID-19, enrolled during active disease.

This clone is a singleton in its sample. CDR3 DNA: TGTGCCACCAGCAGGTCCAGGCAGGGGGCGCGCGAGCAGTACTTC. It translates to CATSRSRQGAREQYF. J is TRBJ2-7 and V is TRBV15; TRBD1 agrees at 8 bases. CDR1 and CDR2 (germline): LNHNV, YYDKDF (reference sequence). The CDR3 covers 15 residues. Unmatched junction bases numbered 10, after V lost 3 bases and J lost 6 bases.

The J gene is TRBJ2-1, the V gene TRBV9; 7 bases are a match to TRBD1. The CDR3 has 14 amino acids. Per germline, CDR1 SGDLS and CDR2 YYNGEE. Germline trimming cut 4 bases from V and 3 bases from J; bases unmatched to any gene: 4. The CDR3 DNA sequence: TGTGCCAGCAGCTCCGGACAGGTCTACAATGAGCAGTTCTTC. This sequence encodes CASSSGQVYNEQFF.

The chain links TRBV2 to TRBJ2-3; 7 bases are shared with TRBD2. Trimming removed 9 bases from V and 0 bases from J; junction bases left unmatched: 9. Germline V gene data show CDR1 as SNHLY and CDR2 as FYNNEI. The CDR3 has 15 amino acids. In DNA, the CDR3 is TGTGCCAGTAAAATTCTAGCGGCTAGCACAGATACGCAGTATTTT. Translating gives CASKILAASTDTQYF.

The DNA for the CDR3 is TGTGCCAGCTCACCACCGGGGTCGGGGACAAATCATTCACCCCTCCACTTT. Its translation is CASSPPGSGTNHSPLHF. The chain employs TRBV18 and TRBJ1-6, with a possible D match to TRBD1 (6 bases). V was pared by 0 bases and J by 8 bases, with 17 bases between. Germline assignment: CDR1 KGHSH and CDR2 LQKENI. This CDR3 has 17 residues.

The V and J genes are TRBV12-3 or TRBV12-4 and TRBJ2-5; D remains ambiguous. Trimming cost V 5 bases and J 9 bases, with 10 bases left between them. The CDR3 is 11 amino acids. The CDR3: CASSLLGAQYF. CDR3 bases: TGTGCCAGCAGTCTTCTCGGAGCCCAGTACTTC.

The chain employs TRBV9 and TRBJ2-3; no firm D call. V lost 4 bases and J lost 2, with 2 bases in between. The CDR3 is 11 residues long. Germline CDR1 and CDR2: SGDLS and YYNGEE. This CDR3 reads CASSLTDTQYF. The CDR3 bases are TGTGCCAGCAGCCTCACAGATACGCAGTATTTT.

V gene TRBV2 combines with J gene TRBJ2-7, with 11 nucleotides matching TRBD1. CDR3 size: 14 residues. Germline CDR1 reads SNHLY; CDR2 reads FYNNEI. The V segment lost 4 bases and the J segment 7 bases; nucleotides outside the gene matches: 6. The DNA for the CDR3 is TGTGCCAGCAGTGTCGGACAGGGGGCGCTTGAGCAGTACTTC. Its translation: CASSVGQGALEQYF. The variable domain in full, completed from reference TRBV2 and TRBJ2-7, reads EPEVTQTPSHQVTQMGQEVILRCVPISNHLYFYWYRQILGQKVEFLVSFYNNEISEKSEIFDDQFSVERPDGSNFTLKIRSTKLEDSAMYFCASSVGQGALEQYFGPGTRLTVT.

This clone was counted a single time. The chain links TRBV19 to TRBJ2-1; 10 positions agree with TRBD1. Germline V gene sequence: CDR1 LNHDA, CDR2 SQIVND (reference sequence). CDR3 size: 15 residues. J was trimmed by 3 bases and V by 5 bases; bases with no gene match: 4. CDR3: CASSPRTGGYNEQFF. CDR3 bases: TGTGCCAGTAGTCCCCGGACAGGGGGCTACAATGAGCAGTTCTTC. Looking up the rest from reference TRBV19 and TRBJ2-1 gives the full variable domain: DGGITQSPKYLFRKEGQNVTLSCEQNLNHDAMYWYRQDPGQGLRLIYYSQIVNDFQKGDIAEGYSVSREKKESFPLTVTSAQKNPTAFYLCASSPRTGGYNEQFFGPGTRLTVL.

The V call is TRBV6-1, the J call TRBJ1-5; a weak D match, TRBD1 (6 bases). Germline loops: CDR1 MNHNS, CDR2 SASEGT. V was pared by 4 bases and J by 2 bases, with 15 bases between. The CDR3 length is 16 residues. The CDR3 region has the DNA TGTGCCAGCAGTGGTGGACGGAAGGGGGGCAATCAGCCCCAGCATTTT. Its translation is CASSGGRKGGNQPQHF.

The CDR3 nucleotides read TGTGCCAGCAGCGAACTTCAGGGGGGTGAAGCTTTCTTT. It encodes CASSELQGGEAFF. V gene TRBV9 combines with J gene TRBJ1-1; 7 nucleotides align to TRBD1. Germline lookup yields CDR1 SGDLS and CDR2 YYNGEE. The CDR3 is made up of 13 amino acids. V was pared by 3 bases and J by 7 bases, with 6 bases of the junction left unmatched.

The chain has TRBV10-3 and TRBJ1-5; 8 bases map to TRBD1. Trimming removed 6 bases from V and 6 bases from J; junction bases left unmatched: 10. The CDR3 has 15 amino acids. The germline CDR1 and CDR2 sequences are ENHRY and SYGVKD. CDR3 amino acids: CAISAEQGGFQPQHF. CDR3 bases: TGTGCCATCAGCGCCGAACAGGGGGGTTTTCAGCCCCAGCATTTT.

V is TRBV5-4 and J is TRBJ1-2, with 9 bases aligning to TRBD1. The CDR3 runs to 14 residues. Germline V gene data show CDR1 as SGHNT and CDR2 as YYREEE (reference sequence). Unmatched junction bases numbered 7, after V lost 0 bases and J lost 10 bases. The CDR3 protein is CASSLDRGRFDYTF. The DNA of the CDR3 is TGTGCCAGCAGCTTGGACAGGGGGCGTTTTGACTACACCTTC.

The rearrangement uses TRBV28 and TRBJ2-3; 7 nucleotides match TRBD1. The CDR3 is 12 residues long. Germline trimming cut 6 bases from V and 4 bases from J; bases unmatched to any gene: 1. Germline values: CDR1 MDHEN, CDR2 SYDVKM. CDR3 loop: CASSTGADTQYF. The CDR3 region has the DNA TGTGCCAGCAGCACAGGGGCAGATACGCAGTATTTT.

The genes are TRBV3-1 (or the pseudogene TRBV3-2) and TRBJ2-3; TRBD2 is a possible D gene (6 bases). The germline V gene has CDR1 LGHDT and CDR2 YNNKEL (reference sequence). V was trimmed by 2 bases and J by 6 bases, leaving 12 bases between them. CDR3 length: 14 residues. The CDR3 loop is CASSQFLGSDTQYF. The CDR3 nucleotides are TGTGCCAGCAGCCAATTTCTCGGGAGCGATACGCAGTATTTT.

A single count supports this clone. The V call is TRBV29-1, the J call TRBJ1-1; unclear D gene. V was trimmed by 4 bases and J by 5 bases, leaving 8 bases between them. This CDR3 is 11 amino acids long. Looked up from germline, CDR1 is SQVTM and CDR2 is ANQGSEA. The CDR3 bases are TGCAGCGTTGTGCGGGGTACTGAAGCTTTCTTT. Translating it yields CSVVRGTEAFF.

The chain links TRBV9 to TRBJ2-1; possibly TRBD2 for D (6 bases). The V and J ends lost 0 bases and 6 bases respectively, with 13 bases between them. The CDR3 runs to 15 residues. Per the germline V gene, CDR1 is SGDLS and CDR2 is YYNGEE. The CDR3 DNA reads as TGTGCCAGCAGCGTAGACCCCAGTAGCGGCAATGAGCAGTTCTTC. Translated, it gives CASSVDPSSGNEQFF.

Written as DNA, the CDR3 is TGTGCCAGCAGCTTTCAGGGGGGTAGAGAGACCCAGTACTTC. Translation gives CASSFQGGRETQYF. The chain is built from TRBV7-2 and TRBJ2-5; D possibly corresponds to TRBD1 (7 bases). Per germline, CDR1 SGHTA and CDR2 FQGNSA. V was pared by 3 bases and J by 4 bases, with 12 bases between. This CDR3 is 14 amino acids long. Variable domain in full (rest from reference TRBV7-2 and TRBJ2-5): GAGVSQSPSNKVTEKGKDVELRCDPISGHTALYWYRQSLGQGLEFLIYFQGNSAPDKSGLPSDRFSAERTGGSVSTLTIQRTQQEDSAVYLCASSFQGGRETQYFGPGTRLLVL.

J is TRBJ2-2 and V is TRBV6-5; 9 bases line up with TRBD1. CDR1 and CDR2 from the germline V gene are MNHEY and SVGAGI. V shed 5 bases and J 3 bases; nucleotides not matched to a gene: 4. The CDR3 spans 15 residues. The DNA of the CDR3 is TGTGCCAGCAGTCCGGGACAGGGAGACACCGGGGAGCTGTTTTTT. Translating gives CASSPGQGDTGELFF.

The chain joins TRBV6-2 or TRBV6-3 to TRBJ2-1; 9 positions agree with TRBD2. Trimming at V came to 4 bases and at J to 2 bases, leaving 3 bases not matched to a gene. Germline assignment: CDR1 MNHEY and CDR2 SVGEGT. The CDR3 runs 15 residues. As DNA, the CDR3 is TGTGCCAGCAGTTCCCTAGCGGGGACCTACAATGAGCAGTTCTTC. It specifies CASSSLAGTYNEQFF.

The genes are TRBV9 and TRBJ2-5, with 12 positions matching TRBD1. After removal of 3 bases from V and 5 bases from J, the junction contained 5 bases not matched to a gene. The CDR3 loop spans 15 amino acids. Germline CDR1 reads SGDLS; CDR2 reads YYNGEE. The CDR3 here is CASSAGQGAQETQYF. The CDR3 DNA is TGTGCCAGCAGCGCGGGACAGGGGGCGCAGGAGACCCAGTACTTC. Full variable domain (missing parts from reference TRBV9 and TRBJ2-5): DSGVTQTPKHLITATGQRVTLRCSPRSGDLSVYWYQQSLDQGLQFLIQYYNGEERAKGNILERFSAQQFPDLHSELNLSSLELGDSALYFCASSAGQGAQETQYFGPGTRLLVL.